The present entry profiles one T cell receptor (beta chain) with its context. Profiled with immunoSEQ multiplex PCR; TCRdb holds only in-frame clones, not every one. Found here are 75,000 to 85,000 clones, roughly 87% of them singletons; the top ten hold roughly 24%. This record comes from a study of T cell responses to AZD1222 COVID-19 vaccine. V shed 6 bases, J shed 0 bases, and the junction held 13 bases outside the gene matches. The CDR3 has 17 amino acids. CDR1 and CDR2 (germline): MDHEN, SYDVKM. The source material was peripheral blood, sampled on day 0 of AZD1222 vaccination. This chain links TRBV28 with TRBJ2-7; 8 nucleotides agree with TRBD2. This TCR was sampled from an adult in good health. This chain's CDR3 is CASSPGGSGRGSYEQYF. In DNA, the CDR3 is TGTGCCAGCAGCCCCGGCGGGAGCGGGAGAGGCTCCTACGAGCAGTACTTC.